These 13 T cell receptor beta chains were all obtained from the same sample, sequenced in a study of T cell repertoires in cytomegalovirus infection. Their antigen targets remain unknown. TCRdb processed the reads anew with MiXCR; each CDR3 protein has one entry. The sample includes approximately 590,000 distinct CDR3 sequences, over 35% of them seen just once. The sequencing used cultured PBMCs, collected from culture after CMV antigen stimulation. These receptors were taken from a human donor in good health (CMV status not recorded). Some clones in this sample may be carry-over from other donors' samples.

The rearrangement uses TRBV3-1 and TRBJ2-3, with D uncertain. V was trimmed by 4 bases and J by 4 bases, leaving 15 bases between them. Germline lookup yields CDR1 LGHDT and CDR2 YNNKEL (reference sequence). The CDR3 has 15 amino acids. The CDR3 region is CASSPLIAGADTQYF. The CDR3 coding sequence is TGTGCCAGCAGCCCCCTGATAGCTGGGGCAGATACGCAGTATTTT.

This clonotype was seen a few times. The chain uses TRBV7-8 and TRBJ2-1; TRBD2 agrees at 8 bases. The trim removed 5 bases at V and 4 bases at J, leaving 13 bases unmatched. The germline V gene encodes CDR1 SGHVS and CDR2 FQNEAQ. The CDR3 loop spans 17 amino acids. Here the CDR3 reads CASSPEGSSGLYNEQFF. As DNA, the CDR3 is TGTGCCAGCAGCCCCGAGGGGTCTAGCGGGTTATACAATGAGCAGTTCTTC.

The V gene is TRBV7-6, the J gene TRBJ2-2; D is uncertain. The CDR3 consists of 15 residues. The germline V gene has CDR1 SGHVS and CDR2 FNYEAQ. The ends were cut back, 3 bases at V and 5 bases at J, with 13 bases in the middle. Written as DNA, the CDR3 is TGTGCCAGCAGCTTTTGGGGTATGGAGACCGGGGAGCTGTTTTTT. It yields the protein CASSFWGMETGELFF.

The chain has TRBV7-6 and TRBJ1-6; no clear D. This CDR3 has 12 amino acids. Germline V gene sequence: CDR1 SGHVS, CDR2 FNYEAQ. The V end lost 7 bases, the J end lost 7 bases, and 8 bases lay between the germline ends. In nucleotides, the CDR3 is TGTGCCAGCAAGGAGGGAAATTCACCCCTCCACTTT. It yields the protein CASKEGNSPLHF.

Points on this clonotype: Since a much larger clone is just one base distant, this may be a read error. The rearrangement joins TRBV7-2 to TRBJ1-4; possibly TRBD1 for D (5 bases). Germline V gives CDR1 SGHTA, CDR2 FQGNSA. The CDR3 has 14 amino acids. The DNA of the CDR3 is TGTGCCAGCAGCCCCCCAGGGTTTAATGAAACACTGTTTTTT. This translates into CASSPPGFNETLFF.

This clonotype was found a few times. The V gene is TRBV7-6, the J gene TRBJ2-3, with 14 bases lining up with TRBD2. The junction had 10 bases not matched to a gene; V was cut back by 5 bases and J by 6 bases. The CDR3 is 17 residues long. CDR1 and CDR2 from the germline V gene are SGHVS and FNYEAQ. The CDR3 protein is CASSPPTSGGARDTQYF. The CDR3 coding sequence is TGTGCCAGCAGCCCGCCGACTAGCGGGGGGGCCAGGGATACGCAGTATTTT.

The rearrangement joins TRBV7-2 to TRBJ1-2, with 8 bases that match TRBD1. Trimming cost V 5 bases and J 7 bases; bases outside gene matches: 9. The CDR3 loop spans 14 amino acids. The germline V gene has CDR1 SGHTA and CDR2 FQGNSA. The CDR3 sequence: CASSAPGGLSGYTF. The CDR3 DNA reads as TGTGCCAGCAGCGCTCCAGGGGGCTTAAGTGGCTACACCTTC. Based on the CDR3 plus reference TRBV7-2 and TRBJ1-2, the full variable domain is GAGVSQSPSNKVTEKGKDVELRCDPISGHTALYWYRQSLGQGLEFLIYFQGNSAPDKSGLPSDRFSAERTGGSVSTLTIQRTQQEDSAVYLCASSAPGGLSGYTFGSGTRLTVV.

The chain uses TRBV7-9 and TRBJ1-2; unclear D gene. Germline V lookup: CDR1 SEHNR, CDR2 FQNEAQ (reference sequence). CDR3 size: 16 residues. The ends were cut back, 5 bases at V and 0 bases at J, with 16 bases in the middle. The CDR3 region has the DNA TGTGCCAGCAGCACCCTAGGACGGGAAGCTAACTATGGCTACACCTTC. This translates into CASSTLGREANYGYTF.

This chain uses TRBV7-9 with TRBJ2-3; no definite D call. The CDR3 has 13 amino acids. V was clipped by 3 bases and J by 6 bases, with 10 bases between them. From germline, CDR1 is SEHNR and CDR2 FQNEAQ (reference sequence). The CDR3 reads CASSFSAQDTQYF. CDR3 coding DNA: TGTGCCAGCAGCTTCTCCGCGCAGGATACGCAGTATTTT.

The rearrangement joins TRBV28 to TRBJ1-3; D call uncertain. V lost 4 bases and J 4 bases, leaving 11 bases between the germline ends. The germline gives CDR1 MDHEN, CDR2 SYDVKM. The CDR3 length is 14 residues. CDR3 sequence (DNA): TGTGCCAGCAGTTGGTTCGAAAACGGAAACACCATATATTTT. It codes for CASSWFENGNTIYF.

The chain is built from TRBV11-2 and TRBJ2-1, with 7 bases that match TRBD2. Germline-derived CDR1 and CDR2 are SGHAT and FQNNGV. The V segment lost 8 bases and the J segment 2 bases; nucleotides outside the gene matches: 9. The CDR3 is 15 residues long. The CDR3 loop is CASAGGEFTYNEQFF. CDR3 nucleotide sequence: TGTGCCAGCGCTGGGGGGGAATTCACCTACAATGAGCAGTTCTTC.

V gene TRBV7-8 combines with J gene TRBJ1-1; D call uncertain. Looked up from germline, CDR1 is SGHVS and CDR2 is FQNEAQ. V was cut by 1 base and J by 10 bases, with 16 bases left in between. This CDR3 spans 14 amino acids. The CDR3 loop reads CASSLVSRDSSAFF. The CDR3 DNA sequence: TGTGCCAGCAGCTTAGTCTCGCGCGATTCCTCAGCTTTCTTT.

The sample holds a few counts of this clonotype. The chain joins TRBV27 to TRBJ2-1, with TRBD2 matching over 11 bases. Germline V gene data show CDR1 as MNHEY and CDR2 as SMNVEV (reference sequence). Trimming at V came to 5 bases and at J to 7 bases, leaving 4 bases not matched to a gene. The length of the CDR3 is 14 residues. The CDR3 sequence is CASSRASGRNEQFF. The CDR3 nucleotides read TGTGCCAGCAGTAGGGCTAGCGGGAGGAATGAGCAGTTCTTC.